Below, one TCR beta chain is given with its context. The source of the sample is a study of T cells after somatic rescue of genetic block. Trimming cost V 5 bases and J 4 bases, with 11 bases left between them. Germline V gives CDR1 SGHAT, CDR2 FQNNGV. The CDR3 runs to 13 residues. Sequencing was performed with immunoSEQ multiplex PCR; in TCRdb, only in-frame clones are kept and a portion is missing. Found here are 110,000 or so clones, about 93% of them singletons; the top ten hold about 1.5%. The clonotype comes from a young woman. Source material: peripheral blood mononuclear cells (PBMCs). The J gene is TRBJ1-2, the V gene TRBV11-2; weak D call: TRBD1 (6 bases). The CDR3 sequence is CASSPLGAYGYTF. The CDR3 DNA is TGTGCCAGCAGCCCGCTGGGGGCCTATGGCTACACCTTC.